The 6 T cell receptor beta chains below all came from one sample that was sequenced in a study of T cell changes during pregnancy in multiple sclerosis. The repertoire was sequenced with immunoSEQ multiplex PCR; TCRdb's copy has only in-frame clones and lacks some. The data contain 25,000 to 30,000 clones, about 91% of them singletons. The sample here was CD8+ T cells from peripheral blood mononuclear cells, taken after pregnancy. Receptor source: a female donor with multiple sclerosis, enrolled in a pregnancy study.

This clone was picked up one time. The V call is TRBV4-3, the J call TRBJ2-6; perhaps TRBD1 as D (6 bases). Germline CDR1 reads LGHNA; CDR2 reads YSLEER. With 4 bases removed from V and 0 bases from J, the gap between germline ends came to 25 bases. This CDR3 has 21 amino acids. CDR3 amino acids: CASSPSHPTGWGNSGANVLTF. CDR3 sequence (DNA): TGCGCCAGCAGCCCCAGTCACCCTACAGGGTGGGGGAACTCTGGGGCCAACGTCCTGACTTTC.

This chain links TRBV7-6 with TRBJ2-7; D might be TRBD2 (5 bases). V shed 0 bases and J shed 7 bases, with 7 bases lying between them. The CDR3 runs 12 residues. Germline-derived CDR1 and CDR2 are SGHVS and FNYEAQ. The CDR3: CASSLAGREQYF. The CDR3, as DNA: TGTGCCAGCAGCTTAGCAGGGAGAGAGCAGTACTTC.

The V call is TRBV28, the J call TRBJ2-7, with 12 bases matching TRBD2. CDR1 is MDHEN, CDR2 SYDVKM, per germline. This CDR3 has 11 residues. CDR3 region: CGASGREEQYF. The CDR3 DNA is TGTGGGGCTAGCGGGAGGGAAGAGCAGTACTTC.

The gene calls are TRBV7-9 and TRBJ2-7; perhaps TRBD2 as D (6 bases). V was clipped by 0 bases and J by 6 bases, with 9 bases between them. The V gene's germline CDR1 is SEHNR and CDR2 FQNEAQ (reference sequence). The CDR3 extends over 13 amino acids. CDR3 nucleotide sequence: TGTGCCAGCAGCTTAGCGGGAGGTGGCGAGCAGTACTTC. Translating it yields CASSLAGGGEQYF.

The chain links TRBV4-1 to TRBJ2-7, with TRBD1 identical over 9 bases. This CDR3 region has 16 residues. Germline CDR1 and CDR2: MGHRA and YSYEKL. V lost 2 bases and J lost 7; bases outside the gene matches: 12. The CDR3, as DNA: TGCGCCAGCAGCCAAACCACAGGGACAGGGTCAAGGGAGCAGTACTTC. Translation: CASSQTTGTGSREQYF.

The chain links TRBV10-2 to TRBJ2-1, with D possibly being TRBD2 (6 bases). V gave up 2 bases and J gave up 4 bases, with 18 bases separating them. Germline lookup yields CDR1 WSHSY and CDR2 SAAADI. The CDR3 sequence is 17 residues long. For the CDR3, the DNA is TGCGCCAGCAGTGAGCCCACCGGCGCGGGGCCTTACAATGAGCAGTTCTTC. It specifies CASSEPTGAGPYNEQFF.